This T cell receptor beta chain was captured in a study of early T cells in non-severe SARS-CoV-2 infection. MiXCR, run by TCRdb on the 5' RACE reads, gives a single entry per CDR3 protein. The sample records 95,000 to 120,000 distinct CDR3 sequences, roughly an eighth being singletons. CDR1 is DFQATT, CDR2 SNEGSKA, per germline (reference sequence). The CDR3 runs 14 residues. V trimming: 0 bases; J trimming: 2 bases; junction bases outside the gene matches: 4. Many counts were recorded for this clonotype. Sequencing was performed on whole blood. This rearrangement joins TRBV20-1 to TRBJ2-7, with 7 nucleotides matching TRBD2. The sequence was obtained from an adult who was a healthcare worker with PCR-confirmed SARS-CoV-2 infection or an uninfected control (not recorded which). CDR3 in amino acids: CSARDISGTYEQYF. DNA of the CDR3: TGCAGTGCTAGAGATATCAGCGGGACCTACGAGCAGTACTTC.